This passage covers 29 T cell receptor beta chains from one sample sequenced in a study of T cell repertoires in cytomegalovirus infection. Each CDR3 protein gets one entry after TCRdb re-called the reads with MiXCR. The sample shows about 830,000 distinct CDR3 sequences, around a third of them seen only once. For these receptors, no antigen is known. The sample was cultured CD8+ T cells from PBMCs, taken from culture after CMV antigen stimulation. The source of these receptors is a human donor in good health (CMV status not recorded). Some clones in this sample may be carry-over from other donors' samples.

In its sample, this clonotype was seen a few times. V gene TRBV19 combines with J gene TRBJ1-5; unclear D gene. The V end lost 0 bases, the J end lost 0 bases, and 6 bases lay between the germline ends. Germline CDR1 LNHDA, CDR2 SQIVND (reference sequence). The CDR3 covers 15 residues. In DNA, the CDR3 is TGTGCCAGTAGTATAGACCCAGGTAGCAATCAGCCCCAGCATTTT. Its translation: CASSIDPGSNQPQHF.

This chain connects TRBV20-1 to TRBJ1-2; D may be TRBD1 (5 bases). This CDR3 has 11 amino acids. The germline V gene has CDR1 DFQATT and CDR2 SNEGSKA (reference sequence). Trimming left V 8 bases short and J 3 bases short, with 10 bases between. The CDR3 DNA reads TGCAGTCCGGGGCCCTACTATGGCTACACCTTC. Protein sequence: CSPGPYYGYTF.

This clonotype was seen at least ten times. This chain connects TRBV20-1 to TRBJ2-5; perhaps TRBD1 as D (6 bases). From germline, CDR1 is DFQATT and CDR2 SNEGSKA (reference sequence). With 3 bases removed from V and 5 bases from J, the gap between germline ends came to 25 bases. The CDR3 covers 17 residues. Here the CDR3 DNA reads TGCAGTGCTAGTTGGATAGAAGTCTGGGGGCCGAAGGAGACCCAGTACTTC. It specifies CSASWIEVWGPKETQYF.

The rearrangement uses TRBV6-2 or TRBV6-3 and TRBJ1-2; TRBD1 matches 9 bases. The germline gives CDR1 MNHEY, CDR2 SVGEGT. V lost 5 bases to trimming and J lost 4 bases; unmatched junction nucleotides: 8. There are 15 residues in the CDR3. The CDR3 DNA reads TGTGCCAGCAGTACACGGACAGGGGAGATCTATGGCTACACCTTC. This sequence encodes CASSTRTGEIYGYTF.

The chain is built from TRBV29-1 and TRBJ1-2; maybe TRBD1 (5 bases). V was pared by 4 bases and J by 4 bases, with 10 bases between. This CDR3 spans 12 amino acids. Germline lookup yields CDR1 SQVTM and CDR2 ANQGSEA. CDR3 nucleotide sequence: TGCAGCGTTGCAGGGTCGGGCTATGGCTACACCTTC. As protein: CSVAGSGYGYTF.

This clonotype has ten or more counts. The CDR3, as DNA: TGTGCCAGCAGCTTAGAGGGACAGACGAACACCGGGGAGCTGTTTTTT. Translation: CASSLEGQTNTGELFF. The V and J genes are TRBV7-2 and TRBJ2-2; 7 bases fit TRBD1. V shed 1 base, J shed 0 bases, and the junction held 2 bases outside the gene matches. CDR3 length: 16 amino acids. In germline, CDR1 is SGHTA, CDR2 FQGNSA. The whole variable domain, filled in from reference TRBV7-2 and TRBJ2-2, reads GAGVSQSPSNKVTEKGKDVELRCDPISGHTALYWYRQSLGQGLEFLIYFQGNSAPDKSGLPSDRFSAERTGGSVSTLTIQRTQQEDSAVYLCASSLEGQTNTGELFFGEGSRLTVL.

This clonotype turned up a few times. The chain links TRBV7-9 to TRBJ1-1; no reliable D call. The CDR3 contains 14 residues. Germline V lookup: CDR1 SEHNR, CDR2 FQNEAQ (reference sequence). V was pared by 3 bases and J by 0 bases, with 8 bases between. The CDR3 nucleotides read TGTGCCAGCAGCTTCAGAAACTTGAACACTGAAGCTTTCTTT. This encodes CASSFRNLNTEAFF.

This rearrangement joins TRBV13 to TRBJ1-5; a possible D gene is TRBD1 (6 bases). Germline V gives CDR1 PRHDT, CDR2 FYEKMQ (reference sequence). The CDR3 has 14 amino acids. V lost 4 bases and J 3 bases, leaving 10 bases between the germline ends. CDR3 DNA: TGTGCCAGCAGCTCCCGGGGGCTCAATCAGCCCCAGCATTTT. Protein: CASSSRGLNQPQHF.

Remarks on this clonotype: The junction differs from germline at one of its ends, possibly a read error. The chain links TRBV7-6 to TRBJ2-5; D is possibly TRBD1 or TRBD2 (5 bases each). From germline, CDR1 is SGHVS and CDR2 FNYEAQ. The CDR3 spans 12 residues. This chain's CDR3 is CVSLRDGETQYF. The CDR3 DNA sequence: TGTGTCAGCCTGAGGGACGGGGAGACCCAGTACTTC.

This clonotype was seen only a few times. This chain links TRBV28 with TRBJ1-5; tentative D call: TRBD1 (6 bases). The CDR3 extends over 13 amino acids. The ends were cut back, 6 bases at V and 7 bases at J, with 13 bases in the middle. The germline CDR1 and CDR2 sequences are MDHEN and SYDVKM. CDR3 in amino acids: CASSRPGGQPQHF. CDR3 bases: TGTGCCAGCAGCCGCCCCGGGGGCCAGCCCCAGCATTTT.

The V call is TRBV18, the J call TRBJ1-1; D unresolved. There are 14 residues in the CDR3. V was trimmed by 2 bases and J by 5 bases, leaving 12 bases between them. In germline, CDR1 is KGHSH, CDR2 LQKENI. The CDR3 nucleotides read TGTGCCAGCTCACCAAAGAGGGTGGGGACTGAAGCTTTCTTT. This sequence encodes CASSPKRVGTEAFF. The full variable domain, with the rest looked up from reference TRBV18 and TRBJ1-1, is NAGVMQNPRHLVRRRGQEARLRCSPMKGHSHVYWYRQLPEEGLKFMVYLQKENIIDESGMPKERFSAEFPKEGPSILRIQQVVRGDSAAYFCASSPKRVGTEAFFGQGTRLTVV.

The sample holds many counts of this clonotype. The gene calls are TRBV11-1 and TRBJ2-1, with D maybe TRBD2 (5 bases). Germline lookup yields CDR1 SGHAT and CDR2 FQDESV (reference sequence). V was trimmed by 1 base and J by 5 bases, leaving 15 bases between them. The CDR3 is 16 amino acids. CDR3 protein: CASSLGRGRGNNEQFF. In DNA form, the CDR3 reads TGTGCCAGCAGCTTAGGTAGAGGACGGGGTAACAATGAGCAGTTCTTC.

The CDR3 DNA reads as TGTGCCAGCACAGAACCCCTAGCGGGGGGGCCTTTGTATGAGCAGTTCTTC. Its translation: CASTEPLAGGPLYEQFF. The chain has TRBV11-2 and TRBJ2-1, with TRBD2 identical over 12 bases. V was pared by 7 bases and J by 8 bases, with 15 bases of the junction left unmatched. Per the germline V gene, CDR1 is SGHAT and CDR2 is FQNNGV. This CDR3 spans 17 amino acids.

The V and J genes are TRBV7-4 and TRBJ2-3, with TRBD1 identical over 7 bases. CDR3 length: 16 residues. The V and J ends lost 5 bases and 5 bases, in that order; junction bases with no gene match: 13. From germline, CDR1 is SGHVT and CDR2 SQSDAQ. As DNA, the CDR3 is TGTGCCAGCAGCGCACCCGGGACAGAACTGGTAGATACGCAGTATTTT. Protein: CASSAPGTELVDTQYF.

The table lists this clonotype with a few counts. This chain uses TRBV9 with TRBJ2-7; 9 bases align to TRBD2. Trimming took 8 bases from V and 2 from J; bases not matched to a gene: 8. Germline-derived CDR1 and CDR2 are SGDLS and YYNGEE. There are 14 residues in the CDR3. CDR3: CARSSGEMPYEQYF. In DNA, the CDR3 is TGTGCCAGGTCTAGCGGGGAGATGCCCTACGAGCAGTACTTC.

This clonotype was picked up many times. The chain links TRBV2 to TRBJ1-1; 7 bases fit TRBD1. The CDR3 length is 13 residues. From germline, CDR1 is SNHLY and CDR2 FYNNEI. The V and J ends lost 6 bases and 1 base, in that order; junction bases with no gene match: 2. This CDR3 is CASRDRSNTEAFF. DNA for the CDR3: TGTGCCAGCAGGGACAGGTCGAACACTGAAGCTTTCTTT.

This clonotype is a singleton in its sample. This chain's CDR3 is CASSPQRDRGQPQHF. CDR3 in DNA: TGTGCCAGTAGTCCCCAGCGGGACAGGGGCCAGCCCCAGCATTTT. The J gene is TRBJ1-5, the V gene TRBV19; 10 nucleotides line up with TRBD1. Germline CDR1 is LNHDA and CDR2 is SQIVND (reference sequence). Losses at the gene ends were 5 bases for V and 7 bases for J; bases not matched to a gene: 8. The CDR3 is 15 residues long.

This clonotype has only a few counts. This chain links TRBV5-4 with TRBJ2-1; the match to TRBD2 covers 9 bases. This CDR3 has 20 residues. The junction had 15 bases not matched to a gene; V was cut back by 0 bases and J by 2 bases. Germline V gene lookup returns CDR1 SGHNT and CDR2 YYREEE (reference sequence). The CDR3 spells CASSLAEIAGAMSTYNEQFF. CDR3 DNA sequence: TGTGCCAGCAGCTTGGCCGAGATAGCGGGGGCAATGTCTACCTACAATGAGCAGTTCTTC. The variable domain in full, completed from reference TRBV5-4 and TRBJ2-1, reads ETGVTQSPTHLIKTRGQQVTLRCSSQSGHNTVSWYQQALGQGPQFIFQYYREEENGRGNFPPRFSGLQFPNYSSELNVNALELDDSALYLCASSLAEIAGAMSTYNEQFFGPGTRLTVL.

This clonotype was counted at least ten times. The chain recombines TRBV7-2 with TRBJ1-2, with D possibly being TRBD1 (5 bases). The V gene's germline CDR1 is SGHTA and CDR2 FQGNSA. Trimming pared 3 bases from V and 4 bases from J, leaving 12 bases between. This CDR3 spans 14 amino acids. The CDR3 spells CASSFLGTTYGYTF. The CDR3 nucleotides are TGTGCCAGCAGCTTTTTGGGGACGACCTATGGCTACACCTTC.

The rearrangement uses TRBV28 and TRBJ2-5; TRBD2 aligns across 11 bases. This CDR3 has 16 residues. Trimming cost V 5 bases and J 2 bases; bases outside gene matches: 7. CDR1 MDHEN and CDR2 SYDVKM come from the germline V gene. The CDR3 reads CASSPRLAGLQETQYF. In DNA form, the CDR3 reads TGTGCCAGCAGTCCCCGACTAGCGGGGCTGCAAGAGACCCAGTACTTC.

This clonotype was picked up a small number of times. This chain connects TRBV5-1 to TRBJ1-1; no clear D gene. The CDR3 has 17 amino acids. V lost 3 bases and J lost 3, with 21 bases in between. Germline assignment: CDR1 SGHRS and CDR2 YFSETQ. CDR3 amino acids: CASSSRRVSSTHTEAFF. The CDR3 DNA reads as TGCGCCAGCAGCTCCCGGAGGGTCTCCTCGACGCACACTGAAGCTTTCTTT.

This clonotype appeared a few times. Here the CDR3 DNA reads TGTGCCAGCAGTGAAGATCTTCCGAACACTGAAGCTTTCTTT. It translates to CASSEDLPNTEAFF. The V and J genes are TRBV6-1 and TRBJ1-1; D remains unclear. Trimming stripped 1 base from V and 1 base from J, with 7 bases between. Germline loops: CDR1 MNHNS, CDR2 SASEGT. The CDR3 runs 14 residues.

The chain joins TRBV7-2 to TRBJ2-3, with D possibly matching TRBD1 (6 bases). The ends were cut back, 8 bases at V and 0 bases at J, with 12 bases in the middle. In germline, CDR1 is SGHTA, CDR2 FQGNSA. The CDR3 runs to 14 residues. The CDR3 DNA follows: TGTGCCAGCCTAATGGGGGCTAGCACAGATACGCAGTATTTT. This codes for CASLMGASTDTQYF. The whole variable domain, filled in from reference TRBV7-2 and TRBJ2-3, reads GAGVSQSPSNKVTEKGKDVELRCDPISGHTALYWYRQSLGQGLEFLIYFQGNSAPDKSGLPSDRFSAERTGGSVSTLTIQRTQQEDSAVYLCASLMGASTDTQYFGPGTRLTVL.

This clonotype was counted between two and nine times. This chain joins TRBV6-6 and TRBJ2-7; no firm D call. The CDR3 runs to 13 residues. V was trimmed by 0 bases and J by 3 bases, leaving 6 bases between them. CDR1 and CDR2 (germline): MNHNY, SVGAGI (reference sequence). The CDR3 nucleotides read TGTGCCAGCAGTTACTCGAGAGACTACGAGCAGTACTTC. Translated: CASSYSRDYEQYF.

This clonotype was seen only a few times. The V call is TRBV27, the J call TRBJ2-3; 13 positions match TRBD2. Germline CDR1 MNHEY, CDR2 SMNVEV (reference sequence). With 5 bases clipped from V and 4 bases from J, the junction kept 6 bases outside the gene matches. CDR3 length: 16 amino acids. The CDR3 is CASSTWTSGSPDTQYF. The CDR3 DNA is TGTGCCAGCAGTACCTGGACTAGCGGGAGCCCAGATACGCAGTATTTT.

Many counts were recorded for this clonotype. The genes are TRBV7-2 and TRBJ2-3, with 8 bases aligning to TRBD1. CDR1 SGHTA and CDR2 FQGNSA come from the germline V gene. The CDR3 loop spans 16 amino acids. V shed 2 bases, J shed 3 bases, and the junction held 7 bases outside the gene matches. The chain's CDR3 is CASSLNSGGATDTQYF. The CDR3 DNA sequence: TGTGCCAGCAGCTTAAACTCAGGGGGCGCGACAGATACGCAGTATTTT.

Notes on this clonotype: This could be a read error, since a much larger clone is one nucleotide away. The chain is built from TRBV12-3 or TRBV12-4 and TRBJ2-7; either TRBD1 or TRBD2 may supply D (6 bases each). The CDR3 extends over 14 amino acids. V lost 6 bases and J lost 5, with 17 bases in between. CDR3 coding DNA: TGTGCCAGCAGATCGGGGGCAGGCAGCAACGAGCAGTACTTC. This gives the protein CASRSGAGSNEQYF.

This clonotype was observed at least ten times. The V and J genes are TRBV10-3 and TRBJ2-6, with D perhaps TRBD1 (5 bases). The CDR3 sequence is 21 residues long. V was clipped by 0 bases and J by 1 base, with 22 bases between them. Germline V gene lookup returns CDR1 ENHRY and CDR2 SYGVKD. The CDR3 DNA reads TGTGCCATCAGTGAGTCCCCGATAAAGGTCAGGGTGAGATCTGGGGCCAACGTCCTGACTTTC. As protein: CAISESPIKVRVRSGANVLTF.

This clonotype was recorded a few times. The chain employs TRBV27 and TRBJ1-2, with 7 positions matching TRBD1. Germline V lookup: CDR1 MNHEY, CDR2 SMNVEV (reference sequence). Trimming took 5 bases from V and 4 from J; bases not matched to a gene: 19. The length of the CDR3 is 18 residues. The CDR3 DNA follows: TGTGCCAGCAGTACACTGACAGGGAATCGTCTATCTCGCTATGGCTACACCTTC. Translating gives CASSTLTGNRLSRYGYTF.